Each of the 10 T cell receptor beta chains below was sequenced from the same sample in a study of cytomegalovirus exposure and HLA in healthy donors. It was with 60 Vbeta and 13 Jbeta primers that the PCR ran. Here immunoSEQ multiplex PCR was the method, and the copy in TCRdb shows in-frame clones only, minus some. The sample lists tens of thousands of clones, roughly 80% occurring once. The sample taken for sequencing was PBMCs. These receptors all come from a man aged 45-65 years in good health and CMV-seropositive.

In DNA form, the CDR3 reads TGTGCCAGCAGGTCAGCGGGAGTTTACGAGCAGTACTTC. Encoded protein: CASRSAGVYEQYF. The genes are TRBV14 and TRBJ2-7; 8 nucleotides match TRBD2. This CDR3 region has 13 residues. Trimming removed 6 bases from V and 4 bases from J; junction bases left unmatched: 5. Per germline, CDR1 SGHDN and CDR2 FVKESK. The full variable domain, rest sourced from reference TRBV14 and TRBJ2-7, is EAGVTQFPSHSVIEKGQTVTLRCDPISGHDNLYWYRRVMGKEIKFLLHFVKESKQDESGMPNNRFLAERTGGTYSTLKVQPAELEDSGVYFCASRSAGVYEQYFGPGTRLTVT.

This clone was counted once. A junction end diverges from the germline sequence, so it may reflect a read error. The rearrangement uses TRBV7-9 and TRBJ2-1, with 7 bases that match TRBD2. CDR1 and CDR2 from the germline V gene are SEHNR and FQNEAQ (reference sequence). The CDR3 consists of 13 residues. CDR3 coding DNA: TGTGCCAGCAGCTTGGGGGACTACAATGGGCAGTTCTTC. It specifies CASSLGDYNGQFF.

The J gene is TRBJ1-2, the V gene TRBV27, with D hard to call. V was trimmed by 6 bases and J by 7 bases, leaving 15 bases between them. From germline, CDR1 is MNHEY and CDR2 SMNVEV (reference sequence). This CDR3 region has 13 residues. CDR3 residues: CASSPIEGGGYTF. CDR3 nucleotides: TGTGCCAGCAGCCCAATAGAGGGAGGTGGCTACACCTTC.

The CDR3 coding sequence is TGTGCCAGCCAACCAAGCGGGGCGGGCCCAGATACGCAGTATTTT. It is translated as CASQPSGAGPDTQYF. V usage is TRBV7-2 and J usage is TRBJ2-3, with TRBD2 matching 7 bases. J gave up 4 bases and V 8 bases, and 12 bases lay outside the gene matches. This CDR3 region has 15 residues. Per germline, CDR1 SGHTA and CDR2 FQGNSA.

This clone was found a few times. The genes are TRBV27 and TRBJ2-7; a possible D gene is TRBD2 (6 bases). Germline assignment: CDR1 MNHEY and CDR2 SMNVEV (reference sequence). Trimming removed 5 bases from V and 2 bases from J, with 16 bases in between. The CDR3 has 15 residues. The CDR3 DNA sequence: TGTGCCAGCAGTCCCGGGACTGGGAACCCCTACGAGCAGTACTTC. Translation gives CASSPGTGNPYEQYF.

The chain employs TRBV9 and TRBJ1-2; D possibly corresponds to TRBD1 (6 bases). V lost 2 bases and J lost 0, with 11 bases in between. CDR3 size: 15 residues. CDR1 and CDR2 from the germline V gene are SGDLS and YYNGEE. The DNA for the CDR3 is TGTGCCAGCAGCGTGACGGACAGTGCTAACTATGGCTACACCTTC. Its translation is CASSVTDSANYGYTF.

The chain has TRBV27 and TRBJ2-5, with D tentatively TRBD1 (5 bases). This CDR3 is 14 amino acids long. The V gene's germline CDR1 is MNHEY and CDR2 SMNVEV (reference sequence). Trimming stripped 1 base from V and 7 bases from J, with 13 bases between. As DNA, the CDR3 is TGTGCCAGCAGTTTATACCCAGGGATCGTGACCCAGTACTTC. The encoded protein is CASSLYPGIVTQYF.

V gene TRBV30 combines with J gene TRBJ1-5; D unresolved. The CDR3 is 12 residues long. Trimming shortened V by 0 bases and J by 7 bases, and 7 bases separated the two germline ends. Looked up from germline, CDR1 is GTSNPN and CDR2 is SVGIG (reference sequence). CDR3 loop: CAWSVLGQPQHF. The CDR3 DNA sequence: TGTGCCTGGAGTGTACTGGGCCAGCCCCAGCATTTT. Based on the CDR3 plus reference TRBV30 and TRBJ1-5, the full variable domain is SQTIHQWPATLVQPVGSPLSLECTVEGTSNPNLYWYRQAAGRGLQLLFYSVGIGQISSEVPQNLSASRPQDRQFILSSKKLLLSDSGFYLCAWSVLGQPQHFGDGTRLSIL.

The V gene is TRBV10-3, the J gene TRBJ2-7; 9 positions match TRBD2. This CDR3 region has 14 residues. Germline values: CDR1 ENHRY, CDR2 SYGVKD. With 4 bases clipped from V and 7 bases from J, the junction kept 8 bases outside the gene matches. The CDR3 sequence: CAISGLREGREQYF. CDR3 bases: TGTGCCATCAGTGGCTTGCGGGAGGGTCGAGAGCAGTACTTC.

CDR3 sequence: CASSQGMTSALYNEQFF. The CDR3 DNA follows: TGCGCCAGCAGCCAAGGGATGACTAGCGCATTATACAATGAGCAGTTCTTC. This chain connects TRBV4-3 to TRBJ2-1; 8 bases line up with TRBD2. The germline CDR1 and CDR2 sequences are LGHNA and YSLEER. J gave up 4 bases and V 1 base, and 9 bases lay outside the gene matches. The CDR3 length is 17 residues.